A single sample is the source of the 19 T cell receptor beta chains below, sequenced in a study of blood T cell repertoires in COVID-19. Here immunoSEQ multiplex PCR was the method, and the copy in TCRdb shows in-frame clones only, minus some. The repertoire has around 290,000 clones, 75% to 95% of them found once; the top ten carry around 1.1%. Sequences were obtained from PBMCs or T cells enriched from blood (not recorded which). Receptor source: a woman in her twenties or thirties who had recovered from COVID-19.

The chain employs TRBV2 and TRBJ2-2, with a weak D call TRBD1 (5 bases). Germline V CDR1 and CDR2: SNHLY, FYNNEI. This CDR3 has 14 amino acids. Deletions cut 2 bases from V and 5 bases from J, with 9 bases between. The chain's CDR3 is CASSEQGLTGELFF. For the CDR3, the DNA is TGTGCCAGCAGTGAACAGGGCCTGACCGGGGAGCTGTTTTTT.

The CDR3 reads CASSPDRVHNEQFF. The CDR3 nucleotides are TGTGCCAGCAGCCCCGACAGGGTCCACAATGAGCAGTTCTTC. The chain employs TRBV7-2 and TRBJ2-1, with 7 bases identical to TRBD1. The V segment lost 5 bases and the J segment 5 bases; nucleotides outside the gene matches: 6. The CDR3 runs 14 residues. Germline CDR1 is SGHTA and CDR2 is FQGNSA.

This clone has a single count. For the CDR3, the DNA is TGTGCCTGGAGCCGGGGGGGGGTTGAGACCCAGTACTTC. Translating it yields CAWSRGGVETQYF. J is TRBJ2-5 and V is TRBV30, with 8 bases lining up with TRBD2. The CDR3 runs 13 residues. Germline V gene sequence: CDR1 GTSNPN, CDR2 SVGIG (reference sequence). J lost 5 bases, V lost 3 bases, and 5 bases had no gene match.

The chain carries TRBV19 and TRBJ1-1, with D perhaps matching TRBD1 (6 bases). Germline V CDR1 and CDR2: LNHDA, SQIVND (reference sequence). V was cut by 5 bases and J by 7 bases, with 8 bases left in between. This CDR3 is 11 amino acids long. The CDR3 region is CASSDRSEAFF. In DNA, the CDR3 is TGTGCCAGTAGTGACAGGAGTGAAGCTTTCTTT.

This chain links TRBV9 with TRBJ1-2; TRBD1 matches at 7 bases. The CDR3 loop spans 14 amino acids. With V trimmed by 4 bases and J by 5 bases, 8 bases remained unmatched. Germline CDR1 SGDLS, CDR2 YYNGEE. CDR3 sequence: CASSPRQGGYGYTF. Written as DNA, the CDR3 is TGTGCCAGCAGCCCACGACAGGGTGGGTATGGCTACACCTTC.

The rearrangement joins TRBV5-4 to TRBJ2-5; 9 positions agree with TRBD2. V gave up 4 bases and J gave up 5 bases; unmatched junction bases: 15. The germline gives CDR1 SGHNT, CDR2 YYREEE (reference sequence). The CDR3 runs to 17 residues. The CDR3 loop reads CASSALGAGGPSETQYF. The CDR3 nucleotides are TGTGCCAGCAGCGCCCTGGGGGCGGGAGGGCCCTCGGAGACCCAGTACTTC.

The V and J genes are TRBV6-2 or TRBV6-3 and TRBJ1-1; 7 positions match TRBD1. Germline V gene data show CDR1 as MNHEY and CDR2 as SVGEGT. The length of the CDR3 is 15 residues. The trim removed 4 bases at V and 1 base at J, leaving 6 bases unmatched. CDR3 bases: TGTGCCAGCAGTTCCACGACAGGGAGGAACACTGAAGCTTTCTTT. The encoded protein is CASSSTTGRNTEAFF.

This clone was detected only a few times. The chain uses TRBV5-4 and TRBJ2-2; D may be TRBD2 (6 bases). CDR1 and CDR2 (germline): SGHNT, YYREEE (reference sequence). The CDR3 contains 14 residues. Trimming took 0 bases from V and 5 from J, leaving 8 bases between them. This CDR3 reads CASSLAGGTGELFF. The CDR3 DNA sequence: TGTGCCAGCAGCTTGGCCGGGGGAACCGGGGAGCTGTTTTTT. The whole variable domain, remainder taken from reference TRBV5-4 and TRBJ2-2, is ETGVTQSPTHLIKTRGQQVTLRCSSQSGHNTVSWYQQALGQGPQFIFQYYREEENGRGNFPPRFSGLQFPNYSSELNVNALELDDSALYLCASSLAGGTGELFFGEGSRLTVL.

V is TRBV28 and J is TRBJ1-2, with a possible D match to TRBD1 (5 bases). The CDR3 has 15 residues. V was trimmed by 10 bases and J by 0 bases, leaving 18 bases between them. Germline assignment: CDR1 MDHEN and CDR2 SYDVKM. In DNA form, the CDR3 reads TGTGCCACCCTTTCGGGGGACGGCACTAACTATGGCTACACCTTC. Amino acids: CATLSGDGTNYGYTF.

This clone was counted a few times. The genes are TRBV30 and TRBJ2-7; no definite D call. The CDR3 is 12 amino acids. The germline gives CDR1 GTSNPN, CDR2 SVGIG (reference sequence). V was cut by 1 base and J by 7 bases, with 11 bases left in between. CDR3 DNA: TGTGCCTGGAGTGGACCTCGAGGAGAGCAGTACTTC. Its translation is CAWSGPRGEQYF.

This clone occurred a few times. The CDR3 DNA reads as TGTGCCTGGAACTCACAGGGCAACTACGAGCAGTACTTC. It translates to CAWNSQGNYEQYF. The chain links TRBV30 to TRBJ2-7; D might be TRBD1 (6 bases). From germline, CDR1 is GTSNPN and CDR2 SVGIG (reference sequence). The CDR3 is 13 residues long. V lost 4 bases to trimming and J lost 3 bases, with 13 bases between them.

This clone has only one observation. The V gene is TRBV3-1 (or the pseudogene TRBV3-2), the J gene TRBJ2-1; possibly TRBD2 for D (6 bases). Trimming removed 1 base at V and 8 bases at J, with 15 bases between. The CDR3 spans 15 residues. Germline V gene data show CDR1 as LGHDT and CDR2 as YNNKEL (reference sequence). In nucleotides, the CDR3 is TGTGCCAGCAGCCAAGGGGGACTCTCGAGTTATGAGCAGTTCTTC. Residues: CASSQGGLSSYEQFF.

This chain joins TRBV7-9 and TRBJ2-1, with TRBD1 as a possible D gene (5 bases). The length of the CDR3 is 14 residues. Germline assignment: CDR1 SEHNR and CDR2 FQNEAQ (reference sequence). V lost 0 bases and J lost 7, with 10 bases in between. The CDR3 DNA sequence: TGTGCCAGCAGCTTAGCGCAGGGTTGGAATGAGCAGTTCTTC. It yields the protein CASSLAQGWNEQFF. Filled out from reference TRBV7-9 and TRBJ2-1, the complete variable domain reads DTGVSQNPRHKITKRGQNVTFRCDPISEHNRLYWYRQTLGQGPEFLTYFQNEAQLEKSRLLSDRFSAERPKGSFSTLEIQRTEQGDSAMYLCASSLAQGWNEQFFGPGTRLTVL.

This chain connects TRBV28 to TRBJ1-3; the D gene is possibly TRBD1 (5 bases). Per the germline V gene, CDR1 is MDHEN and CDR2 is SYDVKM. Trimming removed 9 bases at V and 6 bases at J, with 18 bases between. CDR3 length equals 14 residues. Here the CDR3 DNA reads TGTGCCAGTGTCGGGGGTCTCAGGGTAAACACCATATATTTT. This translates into CASVGGLRVNTIYF.

CDR3 amino acids: CASSRDRDATNEKLFF. The CDR3, as DNA: TGTGCCAGCAGCCGGGACAGGGATGCAACTAATGAAAAACTGTTTTTT. The chain joins TRBV7-9 to TRBJ1-4, with TRBD1 identical over 9 bases. The CDR3 is 16 residues long. V dropped 5 bases and J dropped 0; count of bases not matched to a gene: 4. In germline, CDR1 is SEHNR, CDR2 FQNEAQ (reference sequence). The variable domain in full, with the rest retrieved from reference TRBV7-9 and TRBJ1-4, is DTGVSQNPRHKITKRGQNVTFRCDPISEHNRLYWYRQTLGQGPEFLTYFQNEAQLEKSRLLSDRFSAERPKGSFSTLEIQRTEQGDSAMYLCASSRDRDATNEKLFFGSGTQLSVL.

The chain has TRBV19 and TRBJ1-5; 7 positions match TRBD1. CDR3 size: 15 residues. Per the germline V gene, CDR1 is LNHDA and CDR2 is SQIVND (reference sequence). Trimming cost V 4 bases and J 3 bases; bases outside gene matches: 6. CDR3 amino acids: CASSTDRALNQPQHF. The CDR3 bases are TGTGCCAGTAGTACTGACAGGGCTCTCAATCAGCCCCAGCATTTT.

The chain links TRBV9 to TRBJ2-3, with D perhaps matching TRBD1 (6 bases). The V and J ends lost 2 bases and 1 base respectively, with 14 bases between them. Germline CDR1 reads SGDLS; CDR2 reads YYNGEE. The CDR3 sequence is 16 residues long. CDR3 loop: CASSVDRIRGTDTQYF. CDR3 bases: TGTGCCAGCAGCGTTGACAGGATTAGGGGCACAGATACGCAGTATTTT.

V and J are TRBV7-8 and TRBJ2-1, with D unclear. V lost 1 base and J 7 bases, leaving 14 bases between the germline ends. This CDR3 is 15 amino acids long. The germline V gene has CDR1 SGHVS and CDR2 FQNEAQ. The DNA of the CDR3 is TGTGCCAGCAGCTTAGGACGAGGAATTACAAATGAGCAGTTCTTC. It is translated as CASSLGRGITNEQFF.

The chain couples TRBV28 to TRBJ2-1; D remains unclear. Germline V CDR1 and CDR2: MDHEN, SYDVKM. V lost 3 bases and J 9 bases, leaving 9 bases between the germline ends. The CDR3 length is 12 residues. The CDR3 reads CASSLTRSEQFF. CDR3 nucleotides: TGTGCCAGCAGTTTGACTCGGAGTGAGCAGTTCTTC.